These 32 T cell receptor beta chains came from one sample sequenced in a study of blood T cell repertoires in COVID-19. Clones were sequenced by immunoSEQ multiplex PCR, and TCRdb holds only the in-frame ones, with some missing. The table has tens of thousands of clones, 80% to 90% seen once; the top ten hold approximately 6%. The source material was peripheral blood. These receptors were taken from a woman aged 60-70 years with COVID-19, enrolled during active disease.

DNA of the CDR3: TGTGCCAGCTCACCACTGGACAGCAACTATGGCTACACCTTC. The encoded protein is CASSPLDSNYGYTF. V usage is TRBV18 and J usage is TRBJ1-2, with a possible D match to TRBD1 (6 bases). CDR1 is KGHSH, CDR2 LQKENI, per germline. V was pared by 1 base and J by 2 bases, with 8 bases between. The CDR3 extends over 14 amino acids.

This clone occurred a few times. The chain recombines TRBV7-9 with TRBJ2-3, with 9 bases aligning to TRBD2. The CDR3 has 16 amino acids. V was pared by 4 bases and J by 7 bases, with 12 bases of the junction left unmatched. CDR1 and CDR2 (germline): SEHNR, FQNEAQ (reference sequence). The CDR3 spells CASSSSGTSTLYTQYF. For the CDR3, the DNA is TGTGCCAGCAGCTCGTCCGGGACTAGCACGTTATATACGCAGTATTTT.

This clone has a single count. CDR3 nucleotides: TGTGCCAGCGGCGCGGGACAGGGGGAAAACACCATATATTTT. Encoded protein: CASGAGQGENTIYF. This sequence joins TRBV27 and TRBJ1-3; TRBD1 agrees at 11 bases. Unmatched junction bases numbered 6, after V lost 8 bases and J lost 6 bases. Germline V CDR1 and CDR2: MNHEY, SMNVEV (reference sequence). The CDR3 has 14 residues.

The chain combines TRBV3-1 (or the pseudogene TRBV3-2) with TRBJ2-7; D might be TRBD2 (5 bases). V was shortened by 4 bases and J by 3 bases, with 10 bases between the two germline ends. Germline lookup yields CDR1 LGHDT and CDR2 YNNKEL (reference sequence). The CDR3 covers 13 residues. DNA of the CDR3: TGTGCCAGCAGCCCTCGAGGGTTCTACGAGCAGTACTTC. This encodes CASSPRGFYEQYF.

The V and J genes are TRBV19 and TRBJ2-1; D is perhaps TRBD1 (6 bases). This CDR3 is 15 amino acids long. V lost 3 bases, J lost 0 bases, and 9 bases lay in between. CDR1 LNHDA and CDR2 SQIVND come from the germline V gene (reference sequence). The CDR3 loop is CASSIVGHSYNEQFF. CDR3 DNA: TGTGCCAGTAGTATTGTGGGACACTCCTACAATGAGCAGTTCTTC.

The V and J genes are TRBV11-2 and TRBJ1-4; no clear D gene. Germline-derived CDR1 and CDR2 are SGHAT and FQNNGV. V was pared by 1 base and J by 11 bases, with 8 bases between. This CDR3 has 12 residues. DNA for the CDR3: TGTGCCAGCAGCTTAGGGGGAGAGAAACTGTTTTTT. Amino acids: CASSLGGEKLFF.

This chain joins TRBV15 and TRBJ2-7, with D perhaps matching TRBD1 (6 bases). Trimming left V 5 bases short and J 3 bases short, with 14 bases between. Germline V gene lookup returns CDR1 LNHNV and CDR2 YYDKDF (reference sequence). The CDR3 is made up of 14 amino acids. The CDR3 region has the DNA TGTGCCACCAGCGCCGACAGGAACCTCTACGAGCAGTACTTC. Its translation is CATSADRNLYEQYF.

J is TRBJ2-1 and V is TRBV2, with TRBD2 as a possible D gene (6 bases). Germline-derived CDR1 and CDR2 are SNHLY and FYNNEI. Trimming removed 4 bases at V and 6 bases at J, with 16 bases between. The CDR3 is 15 amino acids. DNA of the CDR3: TGTGCCAGCAGTGTTAAGTCGGCGGGGACCAATGAGCAGTTCTTC. It specifies CASSVKSAGTNEQFF.

Here the CDR3 reads CASSQGAGHFSGNTIYF. The CDR3 DNA sequence: TGTGCCAGCAGCCAAGGGGCAGGCCACTTCTCTGGAAACACCATATATTTT. V usage is TRBV3-1 (or the pseudogene TRBV3-2) and J usage is TRBJ1-3; D gene ambiguous. V was clipped by 1 base and J by 0 bases, with 13 bases between them. CDR1 is LGHDT, CDR2 YNNKEL, per germline (reference sequence). There are 17 residues in the CDR3.

CDR3 coding DNA: TGTGCCAGCAGCCAGCCGGGACATCGGGAAGAGACCCAGTACTTC. As protein: CASSQPGHREETQYF. The J gene is TRBJ2-5, the V gene TRBV11-2, with a possible D match to TRBD1 (6 bases). V was clipped by 5 bases and J by 3 bases, with 16 bases between them. CDR1 and CDR2 from the germline V gene are SGHAT and FQNNGV. This CDR3 is 15 amino acids long.

This chain uses TRBV10-2 with TRBJ1-5; 7 nucleotides agree with TRBD1. Looked up from germline, CDR1 is WSHSY and CDR2 is SAAADI. V shed 6 bases, J shed 0 bases, and the junction held 2 bases outside the gene matches. CDR3 length: 14 residues. Here the CDR3 DNA reads TGCGCCAGCAGCCAGGGGGGTAGCAATCAGCCCCAGCATTTT. Translating it yields CASSQGGSNQPQHF.

The count of this clone is one. This chain connects TRBV29-1 to TRBJ2-1, with D unresolved. CDR3 size: 14 residues. Germline CDR1 SQVTM, CDR2 ANQGSEA. The V and J ends lost 3 bases and 10 bases respectively, with 19 bases between them. Here the CDR3 DNA reads TGCAGCGTTGAGGTCTGGGTGGGCTTTGGCGAGCAGTTCTTC. Translation: CSVEVWVGFGEQFF.

This clone has just one count. The chain has TRBV6-5 and TRBJ2-7; 8 bases map to TRBD2. V shed 7 bases, J shed 2 bases, and the junction held 10 bases outside the gene matches. Germline values: CDR1 MNHEY, CDR2 SVGAGI. The CDR3 consists of 15 residues. Here the CDR3 reads CASTWGGLVTYEQYF. CDR3 nucleotides: TGTGCCAGCACCTGGGGGGGACTAGTGACCTACGAGCAGTACTTC.

This clone occurred a few times. The J gene is TRBJ1-2, the V gene TRBV27, with 7 nucleotides matching TRBD1. This CDR3 has 16 amino acids. CDR1 is MNHEY, CDR2 SMNVEV, per germline (reference sequence). V shed 4 bases and J 0 bases; nucleotides not matched to a gene: 8. CDR3 protein: CASSSRGDRANYGYTF. As DNA, the CDR3 is TGTGCCAGCAGTTCACGAGGGGACAGAGCTAACTATGGCTACACCTTC.

The CDR3 reads CASSKWDTSSYEQYF. In DNA form, the CDR3 reads TGTGCCAGTAGTAAGTGGGACACGAGCTCCTACGAGCAGTACTTC. V and J are TRBV19 and TRBJ2-7; possibly TRBD1 for D (6 bases). The CDR3 runs to 15 residues. The ends were cut back, 4 bases at V and 0 bases at J, with 13 bases in the middle. CDR1 and CDR2 from the germline V gene are LNHDA and SQIVND (reference sequence).

The V gene is TRBV9, the J gene TRBJ1-1; D perhaps matches TRBD1 (6 bases). V shed 2 bases and J shed 0 bases, with 20 bases lying between them. Per the germline V gene, CDR1 is SGDLS and CDR2 is YYNGEE. The CDR3 length is 18 residues. The CDR3 DNA reads TGTGCCAGCAGCGTCTCCCGGGACACCTGGGGCATGAACACTGAAGCTTTCTTT. This translates into CASSVSRDTWGMNTEAFF.

This sequence joins TRBV4-1 and TRBJ2-3; 13 bases are a match to TRBD2. V gave up 1 base and J gave up 2 bases; unmatched junction bases: 3. CDR1 and CDR2 from the germline V gene are MGHRA and YSYEKL. There are 17 residues in the CDR3. CDR3 coding DNA: TGCGCCAGCAGCCAAGGGACTAGCGGGAGTGTCACAGATACGCAGTATTTT. It translates to CASSQGTSGSVTDTQYF.

The chain employs TRBV11-2 and TRBJ2-1; D perhaps matches TRBD2 (6 bases). Germline V gene data show CDR1 as SGHAT and CDR2 as FQNNGV. This CDR3 is built from 15 residues. Deletions cut 5 bases from V and 1 base from J, with 12 bases between. The CDR3 DNA reads TGTGCCAGCAGCCTGGACGGGACTTCCTACAATGAGCAGTTCTTC. It codes for CASSLDGTSYNEQFF. Full variable domain (rest looked up from reference TRBV11-2 and TRBJ2-1): EAGVAQSPRYKIIEKRQSVAFWCNPISGHATLYWYQQILGQGPKLLIQFQNNGVVDDSQLPKDRFSAERLKGVDSTLKIQPAKLEDSAVYLCASSLDGTSYNEQFFGPGTRLTVL.

This chain uses TRBV6-6 with TRBJ2-7, with TRBD2 as a possible D gene (6 bases). This CDR3 region has 16 residues. Germline CDR1 is MNHNY and CDR2 is SVGAGI (reference sequence). The V and J ends lost 6 bases and 4 bases respectively, with 22 bases between them. CDR3 amino acids: CASSRARASEGYEQYF. CDR3 in DNA: TGTGCCAGCAGCCGAGCCAGGGCTAGCGAAGGATACGAGCAGTACTTC.

The V and J genes are TRBV18 and TRBJ1-5, with D maybe TRBD1 (6 bases). The CDR3 is made up of 14 amino acids. Germline V gene data show CDR1 as KGHSH and CDR2 as LQKENI. V lost 6 bases and J 5 bases, leaving 14 bases between the germline ends. Here the CDR3 reads CASSFQGFHQPQHF. The CDR3 DNA reads as TGTGCCAGCTCTTTCCAGGGGTTCCATCAGCCCCAGCATTTT.

In the case of this clone: Within the sample, other DNA sequences also encode this same CDR3. CDR3 sequence: CASSFAGPGQGAGGYTF. The CDR3 nucleotides read TGTGCCAGCAGTTTTGCGGGACCGGGACAGGGGGCTGGTGGCTACACCTTC. The chain uses TRBV28 and TRBJ1-2; TRBD1 agrees at 12 bases. Germline-derived CDR1 and CDR2 are MDHEN and SYDVKM. V lost 3 bases to trimming and J lost 7 bases; unmatched junction nucleotides: 12. The CDR3 totals 17 residues.

The chain has TRBV28 and TRBJ2-3; D might be TRBD2 (6 bases). V was trimmed by 2 bases and J by 3 bases, leaving 9 bases between them. CDR1 MDHEN and CDR2 SYDVKM come from the germline V gene. The CDR3 loop spans 14 amino acids. The CDR3 sequence is CASSLAGRTDTQYF. For the CDR3, the DNA is TGTGCCAGCAGTTTAGCGGGACGAACAGATACGCAGTATTTT.

The sample holds one count of this clone. The rearrangement joins TRBV28 to TRBJ1-1; TRBD1 matches 9 bases. The CDR3 sequence is 15 residues long. The trim removed 6 bases at V and 1 base at J, leaving 6 bases unmatched. CDR1 is MDHEN and CDR2 is SYDVKM in the germline V gene. The CDR3 bases are TGTGCCAGCAGCCTCACGGACAGGGGGAACACTGAAGCTTTCTTT. It is translated as CASSLTDRGNTEAFF.

The rearrangement joins TRBV5-4 to TRBJ1-4, with D possibly matching TRBD1 (6 bases). The CDR3 contains 13 residues. The germline V and J ends were trimmed by 4 bases and 16 bases, with 20 bases remaining between them. Germline lookup yields CDR1 SGHNT and CDR2 YYREEE (reference sequence). The CDR3 region has the DNA TGTGCCAGCAGCATAGGGGGAGTACAGGTGCAGTTTTTT. It yields the protein CASSIGGVQVQFF.

The rearrangement joins TRBV19 to TRBJ2-1; TRBD2 matches at 10 bases. Losses at the gene ends were 6 bases for V and 7 bases for J; bases not matched to a gene: 6. The CDR3 length is 14 residues. Germline V CDR1 and CDR2: LNHDA, SQIVND (reference sequence). In DNA form, the CDR3 reads TGTGCCAGTAGAGCGGGAGGGCCACCAAATGAGCAGTTCTTC. Translation gives CASRAGGPPNEQFF.

As regards this clone: This CDR3 is also generated by other DNA sequences in the sample. J is TRBJ2-1 and V is TRBV5-1; D ambiguous. Germline V gene lookup returns CDR1 SGHRS and CDR2 YFSETQ. This CDR3 is built from 13 residues. Trimming left V 0 bases short and J 5 bases short, with 6 bases between. The CDR3 region has the DNA TGCGCCAGCAGCTTGGGAACTAACAATGAGCAGTTCTTC. Its translation: CASSLGTNNEQFF.

The rearrangement links TRBV7-9 to TRBJ1-4; D might be TRBD1 (5 bases). Per the germline V gene, CDR1 is SEHNR and CDR2 is FQNEAQ (reference sequence). The CDR3 sequence is 17 residues long. V lost 5 bases, J lost 1 base, and 17 bases lay in between. The CDR3, as DNA: TGTGCCAGCAGCCCACATGGAGGGGCTGTAACTAATGAAAAACTGTTTTTT. Protein product: CASSPHGGAVTNEKLFF.

V usage is TRBV28 and J usage is TRBJ1-2; TRBD1 matches 8 bases. Trimming at V came to 4 bases and at J to 8 bases, leaving 15 bases not matched to a gene. Germline lookup yields CDR1 MDHEN and CDR2 SYDVKM. CDR3 length equals 16 residues. The CDR3 DNA reads as TGTGCCAGCAGTTCACCCACATCCCGGGACAGGCAGGGCTACACCTTC. Protein: CASSSPTSRDRQGYTF.

The gene calls are TRBV27 and TRBJ2-1; no reliable D call. The CDR3 is 16 amino acids. V was pared by 3 bases and J by 0 bases, with 12 bases between. Germline loops: CDR1 MNHEY, CDR2 SMNVEV (reference sequence). The CDR3 DNA is TGTGCCAGCAGTTTTGTGGCCACATTCTCCTACAATGAGCAGTTCTTC. This sequence encodes CASSFVATFSYNEQFF.

The CDR3 loop reads CASSRKATGNEQFF. The CDR3 DNA is TGTGCCAGCAGCCGAAAAGCCACGGGCAATGAGCAGTTCTTC. The chain couples TRBV14 to TRBJ2-1, with no clear D. V was trimmed by 4 bases and J by 6 bases, leaving 13 bases between them. CDR1 is SGHDN and CDR2 is FVKESK in the germline V gene. The CDR3 is made up of 14 amino acids.

The chain joins TRBV30 to TRBJ1-6; D possibly corresponds to TRBD1 (5 bases). The germline V gene encodes CDR1 GTSNPN and CDR2 SVGIG (reference sequence). There are 16 residues in the CDR3. Trimming shortened V by 0 bases and J by 11 bases, and 20 bases separated the two germline ends. The CDR3 DNA sequence: TGTGCCTGGAGTGTTCGCGGGGGGACCTCTGACGCACCCCTCCACTTT. It yields the protein CAWSVRGGTSDAPLHF.

This chain uses TRBV18 with TRBJ1-1, with TRBD1 matching 7 bases. This CDR3 is 12 amino acids long. The germline CDR1 and CDR2 sequences are KGHSH and LQKENI. V was clipped by 9 bases and J by 10 bases; unmatched bases: 11. CDR3: CASREGGERAFF. As DNA, the CDR3 is TGTGCCAGTCGTGAAGGGGGCGAGAGAGCTTTCTTT.